The 12 T cell receptor beta chains below come from one sample, sequenced in a study of blood T cell repertoires in COVID-19. Produced via immunoSEQ multiplex PCR; TCRdb's table is partial and in-frame only. The repertoire holds some 260,000 clones, with 88% as singletons. Sequencing was done on a sample of peripheral blood. The source of these receptors is a human donor in a cohort sampled during active COVID-19.

This chain links TRBV24-1 with TRBJ2-1; 7 bases map to TRBD1. V shed 4 bases, J shed 5 bases, and the junction held 10 bases outside the gene matches. The length of the CDR3 is 16 residues. Germline V gene sequence: CDR1 KGHDR, CDR2 SFDVKD. The CDR3 spells CATSDRNRGWDNEQFF. For the CDR3, the DNA is TGTGCCACCAGTGACCGTAACAGGGGATGGGACAATGAGCAGTTCTTC.

The chain combines TRBV9 with TRBJ1-1, with 7 bases aligning to TRBD1. J lost 0 bases, V lost 3 bases, and 14 bases had no gene match. Germline V gene lookup returns CDR1 SGDLS and CDR2 YYNGEE. The CDR3 is 18 residues long. In nucleotides, the CDR3 is TGTGCCAGCAGCGAGCAGCGACAGGGCCCCTCTATGAACACTGAAGCTTTCTTT. This codes for CASSEQRQGPSMNTEAFF.

CDR3 nucleotides: TGTGCCACCAGCAGATCCACAGGGGATTGGAATCAGCCCCAGCATTTT. As protein: CATSRSTGDWNQPQHF. The chain is built from TRBV15 and TRBJ1-5, with 7 positions matching TRBD1. Germline assignment: CDR1 LNHNV and CDR2 YYDKDF (reference sequence). The CDR3 is 16 amino acids. V dropped 2 bases and J dropped 4; count of bases not matched to a gene: 8.

The V gene is TRBV10-3, the J gene TRBJ1-5, with D uncertain. Trimming cost V 0 bases and J 0 bases, with 6 bases left between them. Germline CDR1 is ENHRY and CDR2 is SYGVKD. This CDR3 is built from 15 residues. CDR3 nucleotides: TGTGCCATCAGTGAGTCCACAGATAGCAATCAGCCCCAGCATTTT. Amino acid sequence: CAISESTDSNQPQHF.

This sequence joins TRBV5-5 and TRBJ1-2, with no clear D. Trimming cost V 4 bases and J 6 bases, with 16 bases left between them. The CDR3 is 14 amino acids. Germline CDR1 and CDR2: SGHKS and YYEKEE (reference sequence). DNA for the CDR3: TGTGCCAGCAGCCCAGCGACCCCGAGGGATGGCTACACCTTC. It codes for CASSPATPRDGYTF.

V usage is TRBV9 and J usage is TRBJ2-2; 9 positions match TRBD1. The V gene's germline CDR1 is SGDLS and CDR2 YYNGEE. The CDR3 sequence is 17 residues long. V shed 0 bases, J shed 3 bases, and the junction held 6 bases outside the gene matches. DNA of the CDR3: TGTGCCAGCAGCGTAGGGTCCGGGACAGGGTACACCGGGGAGCTGTTTTTT. Translated: CASSVGSGTGYTGELFF.

This clone was detected only a few times. J is TRBJ1-5 and V is TRBV15; D unclear. Germline V gene sequence: CDR1 LNHNV, CDR2 YYDKDF (reference sequence). The V and J ends lost 4 bases and 7 bases respectively, with 14 bases between them. This CDR3 comprises 14 residues. The CDR3 nucleotides are TGTGCCACCAGCATTAGGACTACCGGGCAGCCCCAGCATTTT. Amino acid sequence: CATSIRTTGQPQHF.

This rearrangement joins TRBV4-2 to TRBJ1-1; possibly TRBD1 for D (5 bases). The CDR3 sequence is 15 residues long. V dropped 2 bases and J dropped 7 bases, with 17 bases sitting between them. Germline V CDR1 and CDR2: LGHNA, YNFKEQ. The CDR3 sequence: CASSQPQTGGLEAFF. CDR3 in DNA: TGTGCCAGCAGCCAACCACAGACGGGGGGACTTGAAGCTTTCTTT.

This rearrangement joins TRBV6-5 to TRBJ1-3; 8 bases are shared with TRBD1. CDR3 length: 15 amino acids. Germline trimming cut 6 bases from V and 4 bases from J; bases unmatched to any gene: 8. Per germline, CDR1 MNHEY and CDR2 SVGAGI. The CDR3 region is CASRAGGLGGNTIYF. The CDR3 nucleotides are TGTGCCAGCAGAGCAGGGGGCTTGGGAGGAAACACCATATATTTT.

This chain uses TRBV30 with TRBJ1-2; the match to TRBD1 covers 9 bases. Germline CDR1 is GTSNPN and CDR2 is SVGIG (reference sequence). This CDR3 spans 14 amino acids. The V segment lost 2 bases and the J segment 1 base; nucleotides outside the gene matches: 2. The CDR3 nucleotides are TGTGCCTGGAGTCCGGGACAGGGTAACTATGGCTACACCTTC. Its protein is CAWSPGQGNYGYTF.

The chain recombines TRBV19 with TRBJ2-7; TRBD1 matches 7 bases. The germline CDR1 and CDR2 sequences are LNHDA and SQIVND (reference sequence). Losses at the gene ends were 6 bases for V and 4 bases for J; bases not matched to a gene: 9. This CDR3 is built from 14 residues. CDR3 in DNA: TGTGCCAGTAGACCCGGGACAGCAATTTACGAGCAGTACTTC. The encoded protein is CASRPGTAIYEQYF.

The chain joins TRBV3-1 (or the pseudogene TRBV3-2) to TRBJ2-7; 7 bases agree with TRBD1. The trim removed 2 bases at V and 7 bases at J, leaving 11 bases unmatched. CDR1 and CDR2 from the germline V gene are LGHDT and YNNKEL (reference sequence). This CDR3 is 15 amino acids long. In DNA, the CDR3 is TGTGCCAGCAGCCAAAGGGGGACAGCGGATCGGGAGCAGTACTTC. Its protein product is CASSQRGTADREQYF.